Listed below are T cell receptor beta chains from one sample, sequenced in a study of T cell repertoires in ileal Crohn's disease. The assay was immunoSEQ multiplex PCR, and TCRdb's table has in-frame clones only and misses some. Here the sample spans about 15,000 clones, 75% to 85% being singletons. The sequenced material came from ileal tissue. These receptors came from an adult with Crohn's disease. CDR3s include the opening cysteine and the closing phenylalanine or tryptophan. D genes are given only for firm matches. Some rows have no size entry. The others give once, few or many, or a class for an expanded clone.

>TRBD1|.|TRBV19|TRBJ2-7
TGTGCCGGGACCAGGGGGTTCGGATTCGAGCAGTACTTC
CAGTRGFGFEQYF
>.|once|TRBV7-9|TRBJ2-2
TGTGCCAGCAGCTTAGATCTCCAGGGTGGGAACACCGGGGAGCTGTTTTTT
CASSLDLQGGNTGELFF
>TRBD1|.|TRBV5-4|TRBJ1-1
TGTGCCAGCAGCTTGCAGGGGGCGCGAACTGAAGCTTTCTTT
CASSLQGARTEAFF
>.|.|TRBV25-1|TRBJ1-2
TGTGCCAGCAGTGTTACAGGGAACTATGGCTACACCTTC
CASSVTGNYGYTF
>TRBD1|.|TRBV11-2|TRBJ2-2
TGTGCCAGCAGCTCGGCAGGGGGTCCCGGGGAGCTGTTTTTT
CASSSAGGPGELFF
>TRBD1|.|TRBV27|TRBJ1-2
TGTGCCAGCGGCCGGACAGGGCAATATGGCTACACCTTC
CASGRTGQYGYTF
>TRBD1|.|TRBV6-5|TRBJ1-2
TGTGCCAGCAGTACAGGGGAGGACTCTGGCTACACCTTC
CASSTGEDSGYTF
>.|.|TRBV7-6|TRBJ2-2
TGTGCCAGCCAGCGGTTCCTCACCGGGGAGCTGTTTTTT
CASQRFLTGELFF
>.|.|TRBV5-1|TRBJ2-2
TGCGCCAGCAGCGAGGAGGGAACCGGGGAGCTGTTTTTT
CASSEEGTGELFF
>.|.|TRBV27|TRBJ2-3
TGTGCCAGCGGGGAGACTGTTTATACGCAGTATTTT
CASGETVYTQYF
>TRBD1|.|TRBV7-2|TRBJ2-7
TGTGCCAGCAGCTTACTTCATACAGGGGGCCGGAACGAGCAGTACTTC
CASSLLHTGGRNEQYF
>TRBD1|.|TRBV27|TRBJ1-2
TGTGCCAGCAGCTTCTCGGGGACAGTCTATGGCTACACCTTC
CASSFSGTVYGYTF
>.|few|TRBV27|TRBJ1-1
TGTGCCAGCAGTTTTCAGGTCGGTTTGAACACTGAAGCTTTCTTT
CASSFQVGLNTEAFF
>TRBD2|.|TRBV9|TRBJ2-3
TGTGCCAGCAGCGTGGGACTAGCTGATCACACAGATACGCAGTATTTT
CASSVGLADHTDTQYF
>.|once|TRBV7-6|TRBJ1-1
TGTGCCAGCAGCCCCACGGGGAACACTGAAGCTTTCTTT
CASSPTGNTEAFF
>TRBD1|few|TRBV7-9|TRBJ2-1
TGTGCCAGCAGCTTAGCGCTAGGACAGGGAAATGAGCAGTTCTTC
CASSLALGQGNEQFF
>TRBD2|.|TRBV6-4|TRBJ2-3
TGTGCCAGCAGTGACAGAGCGGGAAGCACAGATACGCAGTATTTT
CASSDRAGSTDTQYF
>TRBD2|.|TRBV7-2|TRBJ2-5
TGTGCCAGCAGCCAATCGGGGGGGGCCCAGTACTTC
CASSQSGGAQYF
>TRBD2|.|TRBV25-1|TRBJ2-1
TGTGCCAGCAGACTAGCGGACACCTACAATGAGCAGTTCTTC
CASRLADTYNEQFF
>.|.|TRBV9|TRBJ2-1
TGTGCCAGCAGCACCTCCGGGGATGAGCAGTTCTTC
CASSTSGDEQFF
>TRBD1|.|TRBV9|TRBJ2-5
TGTGCCAGCAGCGGGGGACAGGGGCAAGAGACCCAGTACTTC
CASSGGQGQETQYF
>.|.|TRBV30|TRBJ1-1
TGTGCCTGGAGCTCAAGGGGGGGCCGAACTGAAGCTTTCTTT
CAWSSRGGRTEAFF
>.|.|TRBV11-2|TRBJ2-1
TGTGCCAGCAGCTTCGTCCGCGGAGGAGAGCAGTTCTTC
CASSFVRGGEQFF
>TRBD2|.|TRBV11-3|TRBJ2-2
TGTGCCAGCAGCTTTACTAGCGGGAGTCTCACCGGGGAGCTGTTTTTT
CASSFTSGSLTGELFF
>TRBD1|.|TRBV30|TRBJ2-7
TGTGCCTGGAGTTACAGGGGAGACGAGCAGTACTTC
CAWSYRGDEQYF
>TRBD1|.|TRBV5-6|TRBJ2-3
TGTGCCAGCAGCTCTCTTACAGGGGCCCCTGTCAGCACAGATACGCAGTATTTT
CASSSLTGAPVSTDTQYF
>TRBD2|once|TRBV9|TRBJ2-1
TGTGCCAGCAGCGTAGCGGGGGGTCTCTACAATGAGCAGTTCTTC
CASSVAGGLYNEQFF
>TRBD2|.|TRBV4-3|TRBJ2-5
TGCGCCAGCAGCCAAGGATCGACTAGCCCTCTACCGACCCAGTACTTC
CASSQGSTSPLPTQYF
>.|.|TRBV2|TRBJ2-7
TGTGCCAGCAGTTACTATCAGGGGTACGAGCAGTACTTC
CASSYYQGYEQYF
>TRBD2|.|TRBV28|TRBJ2-3
TGTGCCAGCAGTTTATCGGGGGGGCCTTCGGATACGCAGTATTTT
CASSLSGGPSDTQYF
>TRBD1|.|TRBV5-1|TRBJ2-2
TGCGCCAGCAGCTGGACAGGGAACACCGGGGAGCTGTTTTTT
CASSWTGNTGELFF
>.|few|TRBV19|TRBJ2-5
TGTGCCAGCTCACCGGGGGGCACAGGAGAGACCCAGTACTTC
CASSPGGTGETQYF
>TRBD2|few|TRBV10-3|TRBJ2-1
TGTGCCATCAGTGTTGGTAGCGGGAGGGGGTACAATGAGCAGTTCTTC
CAISVGSGRGYNEQFF
>.|.|TRBV5-1|TRBJ2-1
TGCGCCAGCAGCTCAACAGGGACCTCCTGGAATGAGCAGTTCTTC
CASSSTGTSWNEQFF
>.|.|TRBV2|TRBJ2-1
TGTGCCAGCGGGGTTGGGAGTGAGCAGTTCTTC
CASGVGSEQFF
>.|.|TRBV4-1|TRBJ1-6
TGCGCCAGCAGCCAATACCGAACAGAGGGACCCCTCCACTTT
CASSQYRTEGPLHF
>TRBD2|.|TRBV6-6|TRBJ2-7
TGTGCCAGCAGTTACTCGGGACTAGCGGGAATCGAGCAGTACTTC
CASSYSGLAGIEQYF
>.|.|TRBV6-5|TRBJ2-1
TGTGCCAGCAGTTACGGGGGGACAGACAATGAGCAGTTCTTC
CASSYGGTDNEQFF
>TRBD1|.|TRBV6-5|TRBJ1-5
TGTGCCAGCAGTCCGACAGGGGGCATGGGTCAGCCCCAGCATTTT
CASSPTGGMGQPQHF
>TRBD1|.|TRBV5-6|TRBJ2-7
TGTGCCAGCAGCATGTACAGGGACAGGGCAAGGTACGAGCAGTACTTC
CASSMYRDRARYEQYF
>.|few|TRBV4-3|TRBJ1-3
TGCGCCAGCAGCCAAGGTGCAGGAACAGGAAACACCATATATTTT
CASSQGAGTGNTIYF